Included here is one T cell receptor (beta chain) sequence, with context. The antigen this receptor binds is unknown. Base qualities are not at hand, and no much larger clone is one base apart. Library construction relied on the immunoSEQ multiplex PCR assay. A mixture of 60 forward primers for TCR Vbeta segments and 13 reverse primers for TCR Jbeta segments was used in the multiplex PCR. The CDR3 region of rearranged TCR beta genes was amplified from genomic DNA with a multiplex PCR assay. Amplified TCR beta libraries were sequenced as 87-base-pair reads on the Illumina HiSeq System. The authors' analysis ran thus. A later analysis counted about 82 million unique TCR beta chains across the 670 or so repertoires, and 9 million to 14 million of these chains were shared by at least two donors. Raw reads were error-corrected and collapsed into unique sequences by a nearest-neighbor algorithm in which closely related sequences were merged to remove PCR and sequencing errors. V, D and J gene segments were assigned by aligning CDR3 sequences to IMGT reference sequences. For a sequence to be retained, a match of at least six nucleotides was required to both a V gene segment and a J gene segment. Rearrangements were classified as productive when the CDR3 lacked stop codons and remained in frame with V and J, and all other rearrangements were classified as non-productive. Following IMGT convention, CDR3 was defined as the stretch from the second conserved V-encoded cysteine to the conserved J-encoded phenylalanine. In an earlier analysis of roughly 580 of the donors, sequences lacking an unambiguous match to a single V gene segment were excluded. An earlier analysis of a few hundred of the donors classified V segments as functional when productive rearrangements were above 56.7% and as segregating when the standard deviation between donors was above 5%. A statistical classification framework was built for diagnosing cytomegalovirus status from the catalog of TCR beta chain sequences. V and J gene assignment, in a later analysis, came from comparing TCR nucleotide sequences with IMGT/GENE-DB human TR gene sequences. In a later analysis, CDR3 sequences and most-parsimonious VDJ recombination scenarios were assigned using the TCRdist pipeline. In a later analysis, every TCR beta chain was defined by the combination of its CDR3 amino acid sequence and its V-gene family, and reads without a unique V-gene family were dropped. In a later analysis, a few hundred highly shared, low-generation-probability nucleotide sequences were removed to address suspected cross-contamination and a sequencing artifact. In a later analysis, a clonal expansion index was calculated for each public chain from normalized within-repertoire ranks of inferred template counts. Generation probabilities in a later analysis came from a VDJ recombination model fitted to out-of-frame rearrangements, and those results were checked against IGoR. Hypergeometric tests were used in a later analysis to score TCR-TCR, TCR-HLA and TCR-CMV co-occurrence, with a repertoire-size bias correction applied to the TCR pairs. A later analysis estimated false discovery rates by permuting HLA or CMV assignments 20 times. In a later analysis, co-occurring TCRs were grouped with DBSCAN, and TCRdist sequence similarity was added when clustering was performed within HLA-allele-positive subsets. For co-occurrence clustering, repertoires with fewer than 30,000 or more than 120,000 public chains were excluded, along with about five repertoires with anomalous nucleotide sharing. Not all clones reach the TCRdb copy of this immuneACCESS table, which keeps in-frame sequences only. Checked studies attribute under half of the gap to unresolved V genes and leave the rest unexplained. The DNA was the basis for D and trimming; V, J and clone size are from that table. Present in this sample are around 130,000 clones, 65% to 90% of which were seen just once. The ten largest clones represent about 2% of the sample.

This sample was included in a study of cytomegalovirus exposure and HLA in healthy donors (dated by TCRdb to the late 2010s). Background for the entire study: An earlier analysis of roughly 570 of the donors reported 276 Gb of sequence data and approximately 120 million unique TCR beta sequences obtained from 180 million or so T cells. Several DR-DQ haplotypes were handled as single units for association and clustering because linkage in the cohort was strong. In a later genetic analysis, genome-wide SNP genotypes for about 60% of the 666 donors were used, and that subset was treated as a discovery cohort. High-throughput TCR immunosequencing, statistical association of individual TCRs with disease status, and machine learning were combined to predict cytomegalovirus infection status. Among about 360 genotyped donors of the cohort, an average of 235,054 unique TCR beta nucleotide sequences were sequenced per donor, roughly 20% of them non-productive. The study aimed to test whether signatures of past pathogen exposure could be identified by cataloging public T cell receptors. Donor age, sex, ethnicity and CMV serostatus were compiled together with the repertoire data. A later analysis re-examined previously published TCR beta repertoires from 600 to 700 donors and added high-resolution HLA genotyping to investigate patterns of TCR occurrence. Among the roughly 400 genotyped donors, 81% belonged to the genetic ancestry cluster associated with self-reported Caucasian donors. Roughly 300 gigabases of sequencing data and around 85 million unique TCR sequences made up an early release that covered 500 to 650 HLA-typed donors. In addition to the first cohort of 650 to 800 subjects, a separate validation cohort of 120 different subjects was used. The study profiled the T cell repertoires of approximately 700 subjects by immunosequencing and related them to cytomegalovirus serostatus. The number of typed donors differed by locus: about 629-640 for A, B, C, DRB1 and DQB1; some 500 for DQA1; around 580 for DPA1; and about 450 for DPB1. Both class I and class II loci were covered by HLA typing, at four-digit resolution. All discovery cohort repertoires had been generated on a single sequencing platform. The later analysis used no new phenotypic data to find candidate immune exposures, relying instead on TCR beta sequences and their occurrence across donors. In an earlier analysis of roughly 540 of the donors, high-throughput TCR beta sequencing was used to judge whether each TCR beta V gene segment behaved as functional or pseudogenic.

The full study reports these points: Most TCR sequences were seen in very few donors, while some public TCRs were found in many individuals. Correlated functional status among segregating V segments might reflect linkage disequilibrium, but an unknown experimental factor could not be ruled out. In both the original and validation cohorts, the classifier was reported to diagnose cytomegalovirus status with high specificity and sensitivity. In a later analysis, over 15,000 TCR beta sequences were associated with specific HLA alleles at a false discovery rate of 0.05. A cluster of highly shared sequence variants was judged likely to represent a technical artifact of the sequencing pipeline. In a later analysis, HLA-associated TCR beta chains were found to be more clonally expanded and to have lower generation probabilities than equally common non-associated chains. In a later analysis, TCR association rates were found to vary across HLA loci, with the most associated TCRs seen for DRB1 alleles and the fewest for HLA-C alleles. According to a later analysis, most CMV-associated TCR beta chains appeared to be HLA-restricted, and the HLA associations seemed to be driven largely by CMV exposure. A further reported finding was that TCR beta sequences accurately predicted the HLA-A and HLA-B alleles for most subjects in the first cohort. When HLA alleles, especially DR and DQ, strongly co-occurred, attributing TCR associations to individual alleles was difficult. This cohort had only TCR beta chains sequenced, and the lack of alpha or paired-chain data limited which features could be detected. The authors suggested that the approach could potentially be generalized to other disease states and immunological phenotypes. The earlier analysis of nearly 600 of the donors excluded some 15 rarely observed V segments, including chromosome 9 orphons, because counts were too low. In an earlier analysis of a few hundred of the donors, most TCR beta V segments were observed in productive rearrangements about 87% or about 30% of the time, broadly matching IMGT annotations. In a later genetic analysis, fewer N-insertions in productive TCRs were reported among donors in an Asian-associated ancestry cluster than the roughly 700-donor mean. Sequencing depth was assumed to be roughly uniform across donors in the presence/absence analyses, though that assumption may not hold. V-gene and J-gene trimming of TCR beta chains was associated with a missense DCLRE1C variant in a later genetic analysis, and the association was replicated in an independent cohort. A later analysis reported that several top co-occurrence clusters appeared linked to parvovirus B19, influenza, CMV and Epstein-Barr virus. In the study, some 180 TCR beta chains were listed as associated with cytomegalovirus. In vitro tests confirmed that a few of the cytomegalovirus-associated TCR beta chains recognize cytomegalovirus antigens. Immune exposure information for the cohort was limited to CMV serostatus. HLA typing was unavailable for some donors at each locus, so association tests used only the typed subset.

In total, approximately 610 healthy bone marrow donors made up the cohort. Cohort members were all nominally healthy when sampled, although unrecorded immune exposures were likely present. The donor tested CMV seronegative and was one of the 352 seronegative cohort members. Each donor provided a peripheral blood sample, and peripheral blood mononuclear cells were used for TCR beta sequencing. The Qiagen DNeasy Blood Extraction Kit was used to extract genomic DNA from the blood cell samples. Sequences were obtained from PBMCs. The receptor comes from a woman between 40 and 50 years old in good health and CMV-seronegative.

The base sequence is TGTGCCAGCAGTCCTACAGGGTTGGGAGGCTACACCTTC. This encodes CASSPTGLGGYTF. The chain uses TRBV28 and TRBJ1-2; D gene: possibly TRBD1, on 6 matching bases. The CDR3 covers 13 residues, taking in both the cysteine and the phenylalanine. Only the CDR3 DNA is retained, 39 bases long and in frame from the first base. CDR1 and CDR2 are read off the germline V gene as MDHEN and SYDVKM. V drops 5 bases and J drops 8 bases, leaving 15 bases in between.